This TCR beta chain was sequenced for a study of blood T cell repertoires in COVID-19. Study-wide background: The United States, Italy and Spain were the sources of the acute and convalescent COVID-19 samples.

Original processing notes: Quantification of nucleated cells was approximated via reference gene primer amplification. Data came from immunoSEQ multiplex PCR; TCRdb stores just in-frame clones and leaves some out. That table gives V, J and clone size, and the DNA gave D and trimming. The repertoire consists of about 210,000 clones, with approximately 84% occurring once and the leading ten covering 7.5% to 9%. This clone was seen a single time. Germline assignment: CDR1 LGHNA and CDR2 YNFKEQ. The ends lost 4 bases at V and 4 bases at J; junction bases unmatched: 3. The CDR3 spans 15 residues. This clonotype was sampled from a woman older than 75 with COVID-19, enrolled during active disease. Input material: peripheral blood. The chain has TRBV4-2 and TRBJ2-1; 11 positions agree with TRBD2. CDR3 in amino acids: CASSPGLAEYNEQFF. The CDR3 nucleotides read TGTGCCAGCAGCCCGGGACTAGCGGAATACAATGAGCAGTTCTTC.